One and the same sample provided the 19 T cell receptor beta chains below, sequenced in a study of T cell responses to AZD1222 COVID-19 vaccine. Produced via immunoSEQ multiplex PCR; TCRdb's table is partial and in-frame only. The sample includes about 180,000 clones, about nine tenths of them seen just once. This specimen consisted of peripheral blood, obtained on day 0 of AZD1222 vaccination. The receptors were sampled from an adult in good health.

The J gene is TRBJ1-2, the V gene TRBV9, with a weak D call TRBD1 (6 bases). V lost 0 bases, J lost 4 bases, and 10 bases lay in between. Germline assignment: CDR1 SGDLS and CDR2 YYNGEE. The CDR3 has 14 residues. CDR3 nucleotide sequence: TGTGCCAGCAGCGTAGACGAGGGGGGCTATGGCTACACCTTC. Amino acids: CASSVDEGGYGYTF.

This chain uses TRBV5-1 with TRBJ1-6; D remains ambiguous. V lost 0 bases to trimming and J lost 10 bases, with 8 bases between them. The CDR3 contains 13 residues. From germline, CDR1 is SGHRS and CDR2 YFSETQ. The CDR3 nucleotides are TGCGCCAGCAGCTTGGTGGGGTTATCACCCCTCCACTTT. Translation gives CASSLVGLSPLHF.

The rearrangement joins TRBV4-2 to TRBJ1-2; D may be TRBD1 (6 bases). V was cut by 4 bases and J by 9 bases, with 12 bases left in between. The germline V gene has CDR1 LGHNA and CDR2 YNFKEQ. The CDR3 length is 12 residues. The CDR3 spells CASSLGRGRYTF. DNA for the CDR3: TGTGCCAGCAGCCTGGGCAGGGGACGCTACACCTTC.

The table lists this clone with a count of one. The CDR3 DNA sequence: TGTGCCATCAGTGGGGGCATCACAGATACGCAGTATTTT. Its protein product is CAISGGITDTQYF. The chain uses TRBV10-3 and TRBJ2-3; maybe TRBD1 (5 bases). The V end was cut by 4 bases, the J end by 2 bases, with 7 bases between. CDR3 size: 13 residues. Germline CDR1 reads ENHRY; CDR2 reads SYGVKD.

The gene calls are TRBV18 and TRBJ1-1, with D hard to call. CDR3 length equals 17 residues. The germline gives CDR1 KGHSH, CDR2 LQKENI. The V and J ends lost 4 bases and 4 bases respectively, with 22 bases between them. CDR3 coding DNA: TGTGCCAGCTCACTAGACAAGGGTCCCATCAGGAGCACTGAAGCTTTCTTT. It yields the protein CASSLDKGPIRSTEAFF.

The chain combines TRBV4-3 with TRBJ2-7, with 12 nucleotides matching TRBD2. J was trimmed by 4 bases and V by 0 bases; bases with no gene match: 4. Germline V gives CDR1 LGHNA, CDR2 YSLEER. The CDR3 consists of 16 residues. CDR3 loop: CASSQDRTSGDYEQYF. As DNA, the CDR3 is TGCGCCAGCAGCCAAGATAGGACTAGCGGGGATTACGAGCAGTACTTC.

DNA of the CDR3: TGTGCCAGCTCACCGGGACAGGTGAACTCTGGGGCCAACGTCCTGACTTTC. Encoded protein: CASSPGQVNSGANVLTF. The chain carries TRBV18 and TRBJ2-6, with 8 bases matching TRBD1. This CDR3 spans 17 amino acids. Germline loops: CDR1 KGHSH, CDR2 LQKENI. V lost 3 bases and J lost 0; bases outside the gene matches: 4.

CDR3 DNA sequence: TGTGCCAGCAGATATCAACCGGGACTAGCAAAGGAAGAGACCCAGTACTTC. This codes for CASRYQPGLAKEETQYF. The rearrangement uses TRBV5-6 and TRBJ2-5, with TRBD2 matching 9 bases. Trimming took 5 bases from V and 3 from J; bases not matched to a gene: 14. The CDR3 extends over 17 amino acids. Germline CDR1 reads SGHDT; CDR2 reads YYEEEE.

This clone was seen a single time. The chain employs TRBV27 and TRBJ2-2; 8 nucleotides match TRBD2. This CDR3 has 15 residues. V was clipped by 6 bases and J by 8 bases; unmatched bases: 11. The germline gives CDR1 MNHEY, CDR2 SMNVEV (reference sequence). DNA of the CDR3: TGTGCCAGCAGCAACCTCGGGGGGGCCTTGGGGGAGCTGTTTTTT. Its protein is CASSNLGGALGELFF.

The chain couples TRBV7-9 to TRBJ1-1; no definite D call. Trimming pared 2 bases from V and 3 bases from J, leaving 13 bases between. This CDR3 is built from 15 residues. From germline, CDR1 is SEHNR and CDR2 FQNEAQ (reference sequence). The DNA for the CDR3 is TGTGCCAGCAGCTTAAGGGCAGGCCAGGACACTGAAGCTTTCTTT. Residues: CASSLRAGQDTEAFF.

The chain is built from TRBV11-3 and TRBJ1-1; D remains ambiguous. CDR1 SGHNT and CDR2 YENEEA come from the germline V gene. There are 16 residues in the CDR3. Trimming took 0 bases from V and 5 from J, leaving 16 bases between them. CDR3 region: CASSLDGTSPITEAFF. The CDR3 coding sequence is TGTGCCAGCAGCTTAGATGGCACAAGCCCGATAACTGAAGCTTTCTTT.

Comments on this clone: Other DNA sequences in the sample encode the same CDR3. The chain combines TRBV9 with TRBJ1-3, with unresolved D. There are 15 residues in the CDR3. V shed 2 bases and J shed 0 bases, with 9 bases lying between them. CDR1 is SGDLS, CDR2 YYNGEE, per germline. The CDR3 coding sequence is TGTGCCAGCAGCGTCATGGCAGCCTCTGGAAACACCATATATTTT. Encoded protein: CASSVMAASGNTIYF.

V usage is TRBV18 and J usage is TRBJ1-6, with no clear D. This CDR3 comprises 14 residues. V was clipped by 6 bases and J by 7 bases, with 13 bases between them. Germline values: CDR1 KGHSH, CDR2 LQKENI. The CDR3 region is CASSLKTVNSPLHF. CDR3 nucleotide sequence: TGTGCCAGCTCGCTTAAAACGGTAAATTCACCCCTCCACTTT.

The chain couples TRBV10-1 to TRBJ1-1; a weak D match, TRBD1 (6 bases). Between the trimmed V and J ends, which lost 4 bases and 0 bases, there was a span of 24 bases. The CDR3 is 19 amino acids. Germline V gives CDR1 WNHNN, CDR2 SYGVQD (reference sequence). The CDR3 region is CASSVPPGTKTQMNTEAFF. The CDR3 nucleotides read TGCGCCAGCAGTGTGCCCCCCGGGACAAAAACACAGATGAACACTGAAGCTTTCTTT.

V and J are TRBV28 and TRBJ1-2; 7 bases are shared with TRBD1. Germline CDR1 is MDHEN and CDR2 is SYDVKM. Losses at the gene ends were 6 bases for V and 3 bases for J; bases not matched to a gene: 7. The CDR3 loop spans 14 amino acids. The CDR3 DNA is TGTGCCAGCAGGAGACTAGGGGGCGACTATGGCTACACCTTC. Translation: CASRRLGGDYGYTF.

The chain uses TRBV10-3 and TRBJ1-2; 8 bases fit TRBD1. Germline CDR1 ENHRY, CDR2 SYGVKD. V shed 6 bases, J shed 4 bases, and the junction held 10 bases outside the gene matches. The CDR3 runs to 15 residues. The DNA of the CDR3 is TGTGCCATCAGGGATGGACAGGGCCTCTCCTATGGCTACACCTTC. This translates into CAIRDGQGLSYGYTF.

The chain couples TRBV6-1 to TRBJ2-1; 12 nucleotides line up with TRBD2. This CDR3 is built from 16 residues. Germline-derived CDR1 and CDR2 are MNHNS and SASEGT. After removal of 0 bases from V and 12 bases from J, the junction contained 9 bases not matched to a gene. The CDR3 reads CASSEAGTSGLRGQFF. The CDR3 DNA sequence: TGTGCCAGCAGTGAAGCGGGGACTAGCGGGCTCAGGGGGCAGTTCTTC.

This clone occurred a few times. The chain couples TRBV19 to TRBJ1-5; 8 bases agree with TRBD1. With 6 bases clipped from V and 4 bases from J, the junction kept 5 bases outside the gene matches. The length of the CDR3 is 14 residues. Germline CDR1 and CDR2: LNHDA and SQIVND (reference sequence). CDR3 in DNA: TGTGCCAGTAGGAGGACAGGGTCAAATCAGCCCCAGCATTTT. Residues: CASRRTGSNQPQHF. The entire variable domain, with the rest obtained from reference TRBV19 and TRBJ1-5, is as follows: DGGITQSPKYLFRKEGQNVTLSCEQNLNHDAMYWYRQDPGQGLRLIYYSQIVNDFQKGDIAEGYSVSREKKESFPLTVTSAQKNPTAFYLCASRRTGSNQPQHFGDGTRLSIL.

Note on this clone: A much larger clone is a single base away; this may be a read error. V usage is TRBV7-3 and J usage is TRBJ1-4, with 7 nucleotides matching TRBD1. V shed 4 bases, J shed 8 bases, and the junction held 13 bases outside the gene matches. The CDR3 totals 16 residues. Germline V gene lookup returns CDR1 SGHTA and CDR2 FQGTGA. The CDR3 sequence: CASSSPIGGTEEKLFF. CDR3 nucleotides: TGTGCCAGCAGCTCACCGATTGGAGGGACAGAAGAAAAACTGTTTTTT.